The 31 T cell receptor beta chains below all came from one sample that was sequenced in a study of blood T cells in healthy people across ages (dated by TCRdb to the mid-2010s). Libraries were built with 5' RACE. A second PCR of roughly 7 to 11 cycles was performed with a sample-barcoded 5' primer and a J-beta primer mix. In-frame beta chains were kept once TCRdb had trimmed the public reads at Q25 with fastp and called clones with MiXCR. Each entry is one CDR3 protein sequence, shown with its most common DNA and genes. The sample yields 1,800,000 or so distinct CDR3 sequences; roughly two fifths were counted once. The ten largest clonotypes hold 23% of the sample. The specimen was blood. These TCRs come from a human donor in good health.

This clonotype occurred a few times. The gene calls are TRBV29-1 and TRBJ1-2; D is perhaps TRBD1 (6 bases). This CDR3 spans 13 amino acids. In germline, CDR1 is SQVTM, CDR2 ANQGSEA. V was shortened by 4 bases and J by 7 bases, with 16 bases between the two germline ends. As DNA, the CDR3 is TGCAGCGTTGGAGAAATGGGGGGCGCTGGCTACACCTTC. Residues: CSVGEMGGAGYTF.

This clonotype appeared a single time. CDR3: CASSLLSESSEAFF. In DNA form, the CDR3 reads TGCGCCAGCAGCTTGTTGTCCGAGAGCTCTGAAGCTTTCTTT. The chain couples TRBV5-1 to TRBJ1-1; D unclear. Trimming pared 1 base from V and 6 bases from J, leaving 13 bases between. This CDR3 region has 14 residues. Germline loops: CDR1 SGHRS, CDR2 YFSETQ.

This chain links TRBV12-3 or TRBV12-4 with TRBJ2-7; a possible D gene is TRBD1 (5 bases). The germline V and J ends were trimmed by 3 bases and 0 bases, with 12 bases remaining between them. The CDR3 length is 15 residues. CDR3 in amino acids: CASSFRTISSYEQYF. CDR3 nucleotide sequence: TGTGCCAGCAGTTTTCGGACAATAAGCTCCTACGAGCAGTACTTC.

The CDR3 sequence: CASSTGQEDGQYF. The DNA of the CDR3 is TGTGCCAGCAGCACGGGACAAGAGGACGGGCAGTACTTC. The chain employs TRBV7-7 and TRBJ2-5; maybe TRBD1 (6 bases). Trimming left V 5 bases short and J 11 bases short, with 18 bases between. Per germline, CDR1 SSHAT and CDR2 FNYEAQ (reference sequence). The CDR3 sequence is 13 residues long. The complete variable domain, with remaining parts taken from reference TRBV7-7 and TRBJ2-5, reads GAGVSQSPRYKVTKRGQDVTLRCDPISSHATLYWYQQALGQGPEFLTYFNYEAQPDKSGLPSDRFSAERPEGSISTLTIQRTEQRDSAMYRCASSTGQEDGQYFGPGTRLLVL.

The chain joins TRBV24-1 to TRBJ1-2; D is undetermined. The germline V gene encodes CDR1 KGHDR and CDR2 SFDVKD. The V and J ends lost 1 base and 4 bases respectively, with 3 bases between them. This CDR3 comprises 12 residues. The chain's CDR3 is CATSDLRYGYTF. Here the CDR3 DNA reads TGTGCCACCAGTGATTTACGCTATGGCTACACCTTC.

This clonotype has just a few counts. The chain uses TRBV7-9 and TRBJ1-2; TRBD1 might be the D (5 bases). This CDR3 comprises 12 residues. Germline CDR1 and CDR2: SEHNR and FQNEAQ (reference sequence). V shed 2 bases and J shed 8 bases, with 9 bases lying between them. The CDR3 here is CASSLLGEGYTF. As DNA, the CDR3 is TGTGCCAGCAGCTTACTAGGGGAAGGCTACACCTTC.

This sequence joins TRBV9 and TRBJ2-1; D is unresolved. Germline V gene sequence: CDR1 SGDLS, CDR2 YYNGEE. The CDR3 totals 17 residues. Trimming shortened V by 0 bases and J by 4 bases, and 17 bases separated the two germline ends. CDR3 protein: CASSVAAQSLSYNEQFF. CDR3 nucleotide sequence: TGTGCCAGCAGCGTAGCCGCCCAGAGTCTCTCATACAATGAGCAGTTCTTC.

Concerning this clonotype itself: It may be a read error: a sequence one base away is much more abundant. The gene calls are TRBV20-1 and TRBJ2-1; D uncertain. This CDR3 comprises 12 residues. The germline V gene has CDR1 DFQATT and CDR2 SNEGSKA (reference sequence). CDR3 nucleotide sequence: TGCAGTGCTAGATCAAAATGGGATGAGCGGTTCTTC. Translating it yields CSARSKWDERFF.

This clonotype was detected only a few times. The chain couples TRBV12-3 or TRBV12-4 to TRBJ1-2; TRBD1 matches at 7 bases. The CDR3 totals 15 residues. With 5 bases clipped from V and 7 bases from J, the junction kept 13 bases outside the gene matches. CDR3 amino acids: CASSNLRGRRSGYTF. Here the CDR3 DNA reads TGTGCCAGCAGTAACTTAAGGGGGCGCAGGTCTGGCTACACCTTC.

V and J are TRBV5-5 and TRBJ2-3; 7 nucleotides line up with TRBD2. Germline CDR1 SGHKS, CDR2 YYEKEE (reference sequence). Losses at the gene ends were 0 bases for V and 4 bases for J; bases not matched to a gene: 11. The CDR3 is 17 amino acids. Written as DNA, the CDR3 is TGTGCCAGCAGCTTGGGGGGGGGACGGCGGTACGCAGATACGCAGTATTTT. Translation: CASSLGGGRRYADTQYF.

This clonotype was detected only a few times. This chain joins TRBV13 and TRBJ2-1; 7 positions match TRBD1. Germline loops: CDR1 PRHDT, CDR2 FYEKMQ (reference sequence). The CDR3 length is 16 residues. V was clipped by 2 bases and J by 0 bases; unmatched bases: 4. The CDR3 is CASSLLGGTSYNEQFF. For the CDR3, the DNA is TGTGCCAGCAGCTTATTAGGGGGCACCTCCTACAATGAGCAGTTCTTC.

This clonotype was counted between two and nine times. In DNA, the CDR3 is TGCAGCGTTGGGAGACAGGGGGCGAAGCCGCGCGATAGCAATCAGCCCCAGCATTTT. Its translation: CSVGRQGAKPRDSNQPQHF. The chain joins TRBV29-1 to TRBJ1-5; 10 bases align to TRBD1. Germline-derived CDR1 and CDR2 are SQVTM and ANQGSEA. CDR3 length: 19 residues. J lost 0 bases, V lost 4 bases, and 15 bases had no gene match.

The chain employs TRBV29-1 and TRBJ2-3; TRBD2 agrees at 10 bases. Looked up from germline, CDR1 is SQVTM and CDR2 is ANQGSEA. The CDR3 length is 13 residues. Here the CDR3 DNA reads TGCATAATTAGCGGGGGGCGCACAGATACGCAGTATTTT. This sequence encodes CIISGGRTDTQYF.

This clonotype came up a few times. CDR3 in DNA: TGTGCCTCGGTCGACAGGGGCCGCACAGATACGCAGTATTTT. Its protein product is CASVDRGRTDTQYF. The genes are TRBV10-3 and TRBJ2-3; 8 nucleotides agree with TRBD1. Germline V CDR1 and CDR2: ENHRY, SYGVKD. The CDR3 extends over 14 amino acids. V lost 11 bases to trimming and J lost 1 base; unmatched junction nucleotides: 8.

This clonotype has more than one count but fewer than ten. V usage is TRBV12-3 or TRBV12-4 and J usage is TRBJ2-7, with TRBD2 matching 9 bases. V was clipped by 5 bases and J by 0 bases; unmatched bases: 14. CDR3 length: 18 residues. The CDR3, as DNA: TGTGCCAGCAGTGCCCCCAGGGTAGCGGGAGTAGTCTCCTACGAGCAGTACTTC. It codes for CASSAPRVAGVVSYEQYF.

The gene calls are TRBV12-3 or TRBV12-4 and TRBJ1-5, with 8 bases matching TRBD1. J lost 7 bases, V lost 4 bases, and 9 bases had no gene match. This CDR3 has 15 residues. CDR3: CASSSSGAGGQPQHF. The CDR3 coding sequence is TGTGCCAGCAGTTCCAGTGGGGCAGGGGGCCAGCCCCAGCATTTT.

The V call is TRBV6-2 or TRBV6-3, the J call TRBJ1-2, with D possibly TRBD1 on 5 matching bases. The V end lost 3 bases, the J end lost 7 bases, and 12 bases lay between the germline ends. Germline lookup yields CDR1 MNHEY and CDR2 SVGEGT. CDR3 size: 13 residues. The CDR3 protein is CASSYGGLGGYTF. The CDR3 nucleotides are TGTGCCAGCAGTTATGGGGGATTGGGTGGCTACACCTTC.

This chain joins TRBV9 and TRBJ2-4, with D possibly being TRBD1 (6 bases). The CDR3 runs 16 residues. CDR1 is SGDLS and CDR2 is YYNGEE in the germline V gene. V lost 0 bases and J 6 bases, leaving 16 bases between the germline ends. CDR3 amino acids: CASSVGVGAFGNIQYF. CDR3 DNA: TGTGCCAGCAGCGTAGGGGTGGGGGCATTCGGAAACATTCAGTACTTC.

This clonotype was counted only a few times. The V and J genes are TRBV20-1 and TRBJ2-7; 9 nucleotides match TRBD2. The CDR3 sequence is 14 residues long. CDR1 and CDR2 (germline): DFQATT, SNEGSKA (reference sequence). The V segment lost 3 bases and the J segment 3 bases; nucleotides outside the gene matches: 6. In DNA, the CDR3 is TGCAGTGCTAGGCGGGCTAGCGGGGTCTACGAGCAGTACTTC. Encoded protein: CSARRASGVYEQYF.

Comments on this clonotype: A much larger clone differs from this one at a single base, so this may be a read error. The V call is TRBV6-5, the J call TRBJ2-7; D unclear. The length of the CDR3 is 14 residues. In germline, CDR1 is MNHEY, CDR2 SVGAGI. The CDR3 sequence is CTSSSYQSSYEQYF. The CDR3 DNA is TGTACCAGCAGTTCCTACCAGAGCTCCTACGAGCAGTACTTC.

V and J are TRBV6-6 and TRBJ1-2, with 9 bases that match TRBD1. The trim removed 4 bases at V and 3 bases at J, leaving 6 bases unmatched. This CDR3 is 15 amino acids long. Per the germline V gene, CDR1 is MNHNY and CDR2 is SVGAGI (reference sequence). In DNA, the CDR3 is TGTGCCAGCAGTTCGTCCGACAGGGGGGACTATGGCTACACCTTC. Amino acid sequence: CASSSSDRGDYGYTF.

The rearrangement uses TRBV2 and TRBJ1-4, with TRBD1 as a possible D gene (6 bases). The ends were cut back, 8 bases at V and 8 bases at J, with 18 bases in the middle. The CDR3 consists of 14 residues. Germline CDR1 and CDR2: SNHLY and FYNNEI. This CDR3 is CASALGAQGEKLFF. CDR3 DNA sequence: TGTGCCAGCGCTCTCGGCGCACAGGGAGAAAAACTGTTTTTT.

The rearrangement joins TRBV4-3 to TRBJ1-4, with D tentatively TRBD1 (6 bases). Trimming removed 0 bases from V and 8 bases from J, with 13 bases in between. This CDR3 is built from 15 residues. In germline, CDR1 is LGHNA, CDR2 YSLEER. For the CDR3, the DNA is TGCGCCAGCAGCCAAGATCCGGCAGGGGTGGAAAAACTGTTTTTT. Its protein is CASSQDPAGVEKLFF.

V is TRBV12-3 or TRBV12-4 and J is TRBJ2-3; 10 nucleotides line up with TRBD2. The J segment lost 6 bases and the V segment lost 4 bases, leaving 10 bases of the junction unmatched. The CDR3 runs 16 residues. The CDR3 sequence is CASSSQRGGLADTQYF. In nucleotides, the CDR3 is TGTGCCAGCAGTTCCCAGCGGGGGGGCCTCGCGGATACGCAGTATTTT.

V and J are TRBV6-2 or TRBV6-3 and TRBJ2-1; TRBD2 is a possible D gene (6 bases). The CDR3 covers 13 residues. The V and J ends lost 4 bases and 9 bases respectively, with 13 bases between them. Germline CDR1 and CDR2: MNHEY and SVGEGT. DNA for the CDR3: TGTGCCAGCAGTTTTCGGGGGATCAGTGAGCAGTTCTTC. Translation gives CASSFRGISEQFF.

The rearrangement joins TRBV4-2 to TRBJ2-5; maybe TRBD2 (6 bases). Trimming cost V 7 bases and J 0 bases, with 15 bases left between them. Germline V gene data show CDR1 as LGHNA and CDR2 as YNFKEQ. This CDR3 has 15 residues. CDR3 nucleotides: TGTGCCAGCACCCCCAGGACTACCTACCAAGAGACCCAGTACTTC. It encodes CASTPRTTYQETQYF.

In the case of this clonotype: Because it lacks the conserved phenylalanine or tryptophan at the end, this CDR3 is likely a read error. The chain carries TRBV20-1 and TRBJ2-7; 12 nucleotides align to TRBD2. The J call is doubtful: the DNA matches TRBJ2-5 better. CDR3 length: 14 residues. The germline V gene encodes CDR1 DFQATT and CDR2 SNEGSKA (reference sequence). CDR3 loop: CSVSSGGAGETQYL. The CDR3 DNA reads TGCAGTGTCTCTAGCGGGGGGGCCGGTGAGACCCAGTACTTA.

The chain couples TRBV10-3 to TRBJ2-4; no firm D call. With the DNA end fitting TRBJ2-7 better, the J assignment may be wrong. The CDR3 sequence is 12 residues long. CDR1 ENHRY and CDR2 SYGVKD come from the germline V gene. CDR3 in DNA: TGTGCCATCGGATCATGCTCCTACGAGCAGTACTTC. Translating it yields CAIGSCSYEQYF.

As to this clonotype: Its ends do not fully match the called genes, so a read error is possible. V is TRBV13 and J is TRBJ2-5; weak D call: TRBD2 (5 bases). The CDR3 runs 14 residues. Germline V gives CDR1 PRHDT, CDR2 FYEKMQ (reference sequence). DNA of the CDR3: TGTGCCAGCAACTTAGGATACGGGGAGGAGACCCAGTACTTC. Amino acids: CASNLGYGEETQYF. Variable domain in full (rest from reference TRBV13 and TRBJ2-5): AAGVIQSPRHLIKEKRETATLKCYPIPRHDTVYWYQQGPGQDPQFLISFYEKMQSDKGSIPDRFSAQQFSDYHSELNMSSLELGDSALYFCASNLGYGEETQYFGPGTRLLVL.

This clonotype has a count of ten or more. The rearrangement links TRBV4-3 to TRBJ2-1, with D perhaps TRBD1 (6 bases). The V end lost 2 bases, the J end lost 7 bases, and 18 bases lay between the germline ends. This CDR3 spans 16 amino acids. CDR1 LGHNA and CDR2 YSLEER come from the germline V gene. The CDR3 spells CASSQSLTRGGNEQFF. The CDR3 DNA is TGCGCCAGCAGCCAAAGTTTAACCAGGGGCGGAAATGAGCAGTTCTTC.

This clonotype showed up just once. CDR3 nucleotides: TGTGCCAGCAGCCCGTATGAGGGGGCCACTGAAGCTTTCTTT. Encoded protein: CASSPYEGATEAFF. V gene TRBV3-1 combines with J gene TRBJ1-1; TRBD1 matches 7 bases. J was trimmed by 4 bases and V by 4 bases; bases with no gene match: 6. The length of the CDR3 is 14 residues. Germline V gene lookup returns CDR1 LGHDT and CDR2 YNNKEL (reference sequence).